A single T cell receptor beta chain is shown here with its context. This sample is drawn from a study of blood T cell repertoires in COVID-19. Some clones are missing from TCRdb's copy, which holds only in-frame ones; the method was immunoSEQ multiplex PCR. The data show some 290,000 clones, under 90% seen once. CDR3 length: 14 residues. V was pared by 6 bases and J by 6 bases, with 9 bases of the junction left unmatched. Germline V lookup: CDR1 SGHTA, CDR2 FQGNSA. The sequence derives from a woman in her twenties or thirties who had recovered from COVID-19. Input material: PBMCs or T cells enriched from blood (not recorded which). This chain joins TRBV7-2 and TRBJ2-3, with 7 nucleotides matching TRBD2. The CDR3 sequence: CASRDWGGEDTQYF. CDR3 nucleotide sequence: TGTGCCAGCAGAGACTGGGGGGGGGAGGATACGCAGTATTTT.